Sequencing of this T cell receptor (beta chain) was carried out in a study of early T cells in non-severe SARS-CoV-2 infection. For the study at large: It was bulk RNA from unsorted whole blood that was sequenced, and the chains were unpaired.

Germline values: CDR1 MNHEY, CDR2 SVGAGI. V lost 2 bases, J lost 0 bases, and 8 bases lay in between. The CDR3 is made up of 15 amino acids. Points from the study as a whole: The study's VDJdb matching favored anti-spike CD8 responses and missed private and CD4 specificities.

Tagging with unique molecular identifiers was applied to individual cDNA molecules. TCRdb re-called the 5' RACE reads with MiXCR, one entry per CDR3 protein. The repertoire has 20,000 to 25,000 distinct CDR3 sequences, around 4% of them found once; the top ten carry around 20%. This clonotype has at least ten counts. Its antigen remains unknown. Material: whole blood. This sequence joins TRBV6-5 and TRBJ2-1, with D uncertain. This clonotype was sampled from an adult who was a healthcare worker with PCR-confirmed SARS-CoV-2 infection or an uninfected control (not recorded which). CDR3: CASSYGQSSYNEQFF. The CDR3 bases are TGTGCCAGCAGTTACGGTCAAAGCTCCTACAATGAGCAGTTCTTC.